Listed below are T cell receptor beta chains from one sample, sequenced in a study of blood T cell repertoires in COVID-19. Profiling relied on immunoSEQ multiplex PCR, and the TCRdb table lists in-frame clones only, not all of them. The data contain 15,000 to 20,000 clones, roughly 85% of them singletons. The sample was peripheral blood. The receptors stem from a man at least 80 years old with acute or convalescent COVID-19. The CDR3 runs from the conserved cysteine through the conserved F or W. Fields, in order: J gene, D gene, V gene, clone size, CDR3 protein, CDR3 DNA. D genes are given only for firm matches. Part of the rows lack a size; the others show once, few, many or a class for expanded clones.

J: TRBJ1-2; D: -; V: TRBV30; size: -; CDR3: CAWSVGFSRRYTF; DNA: TGTGCCTGGAGTGTAGGTTTTAGCCGCCGCTACACCTTC
J: TRBJ1-2; D: TRBD1; V: TRBV19; size: -; CDR3: CASSITGTGSAYGYTF; DNA: TGTGCCAGTAGTATAACCGGGACAGGGAGCGCCTATGGCTACACCTTC
J: TRBJ2-1; D: TRBD2; V: TRBV30; size: few; CDR3: CAWSVDGGGGNEQFF; DNA: TGTGCCTGGAGTGTAGACGGGGGGGGCGGCAATGAGCAGTTCTTC
J: TRBJ2-3; D: TRBD2; V: TRBV7-3; size: -; CDR3: CASSPRGALAGTDTQYF; DNA: TGTGCCAGCAGCCCGCGTGGGGCTCTAGCGGGCACAGATACGCAGTATTTT
J: TRBJ1-1; D: -; V: TRBV6-2/TRBV6-3; size: -; CDR3: CASSSTGSTEAFF; DNA: TGTGCCAGCAGTTCCACAGGGTCCACTGAAGCTTTCTTT
J: TRBJ2-1; D: TRBD2; V: TRBV5-5; size: -; CDR3: CASSGSGTSIYNEQFF; DNA: TGTGCCAGCAGCGGCTCCGGGACTAGCATCTACAATGAGCAGTTCTTC
J: TRBJ1-4; D: -; V: TRBV30; size: -; CDR3: CAWSVTRGGVEKLFF; DNA: TGTGCCTGGAGTGTAACCCGGGGGGGGGTTGAAAAACTGTTTTTT
J: TRBJ2-3; D: TRBD1; V: TRBV7-2; size: -; CDR3: CASSASRDRGTDTQYF; DNA: TGTGCCAGCAGCGCCTCCCGGGACAGGGGGACAGATACGCAGTATTTT
J: TRBJ2-1; D: TRBD1; V: TRBV10-2; size: -; CDR3: CASRGDRGSYNEQFF; DNA: TGCGCCAGCAGAGGGGACAGGGGCTCCTACAATGAGCAGTTCTTC
J: TRBJ1-6; D: -; V: TRBV5-1; size: -; CDR3: CASSLGTVGSYNSPLHF; DNA: TGCGCCAGCAGCTTGGGGACAGTCGGCTCCTATAATTCACCCCTCCACTTT
J: TRBJ1-4; D: TRBD1; V: TRBV6-5; size: -; CDR3: CASSPDRVLNEKLFF; DNA: TGTGCCAGCAGTCCGGACAGGGTTCTTAATGAAAAACTGTTTTTT
J: TRBJ1-2; D: -; V: TRBV2; size: -; CDR3: CASNQGRYGYTF; DNA: TGTGCCAGCAACCAGGGGCGATATGGCTACACCTTC
J: TRBJ2-7; D: TRBD1; V: TRBV5-5; size: -; CDR3: CASSQGTGTATYEQYF; DNA: TGTGCCAGCAGCCAGGGGACGGGGACAGCTACGTACGAGCAGTACTTC
J: TRBJ2-3; D: -; V: TRBV4-1; size: few; CDR3: CASSPQDGGPSTDTQYF; DNA: TGCGCCAGCAGCCCCCAGGACGGGGGGCCGAGCACAGATACGCAGTATTTT
J: TRBJ2-3; D: TRBD1; V: TRBV5-4; size: once; CDR3: CASSPGTGLTDTQYF; DNA: TGTGCCAGCAGCCCCGGGACAGGGCTCACAGATACGCAGTATTTT
J: TRBJ2-3; D: -; V: TRBV4-3; size: -; CDR3: CASSQEGSGFWDTQYF; DNA: TGCGCCAGCAGCCAAGAAGGCTCAGGGTTCTGGGATACGCAGTATTTT
J: TRBJ1-1; D: -; V: TRBV30; size: -; CDR3: CAWSVANTEAFF; DNA: TGTGCCTGGAGTGTAGCGAACACTGAAGCTTTCTTT
J: TRBJ2-7; D: -; V: TRBV10-1; size: -; CDR3: CASSDCASGGKCYEQYF; DNA: TGCGCCAGCAGTGATTGTGCATCGGGGGGCAAGTGCTACGAGCAGTACTTC
J: TRBJ1-1; D: -; V: TRBV4-3; size: -; CDR3: CASSQVWGGTEAFF; DNA: TGCGCCAGCAGCCAAGTATGGGGGGGCACTGAAGCTTTCTTT
J: TRBJ1-1; D: TRBD1; V: TRBV6-2/TRBV6-3; size: -; CDR3: CASSYSPGGAAFF; DNA: TGTGCCAGCAGTTACTCCCCAGGGGGAGCCGCTTTCTTT
J: TRBJ1-1; D: -; V: TRBV14; size: -; CDR3: CASSQIDQGAEAFF; DNA: TGTGCCAGCAGCCAGATTGACCAGGGCGCTGAAGCTTTCTTT
J: TRBJ1-1; D: TRBD1; V: TRBV18; size: -; CDR3: CASSPGQEGNTEAFF; DNA: TGTGCCAGCTCACCGGGACAGGAAGGGAACACTGAAGCTTTCTTT
J: TRBJ2-7; D: -; V: TRBV19; size: -; CDR3: CASSSPMTRVPYEQYF; DNA: TGTGCCAGTAGTTCCCCTATGACTAGGGTACCCTACGAGCAGTACTTC
J: TRBJ1-3; D: -; V: TRBV11-2; size: -; CDR3: CASSPVQGRGNTIYF; DNA: TGTGCCAGCAGCCCAGTTCAGGGCCGCGGAAACACCATATATTTT
J: TRBJ1-1; D: -; V: TRBV29-1; size: -; CDR3: CSVGIGGAFTEAFF; DNA: TGCAGCGTTGGGATCGGGGGGGCGTTCACTGAAGCTTTCTTT
J: TRBJ2-4; D: TRBD2; V: TRBV19; size: -; CDR3: CASSLAAAKNIQYF; DNA: TGTGCCAGTAGCCTAGCGGCAGCCAAAAACATTCAGTACTTC
J: TRBJ1-4; D: -; V: TRBV6-5; size: -; CDR3: CASGRRRRGEKLFF; DNA: TGTGCCAGCGGTCGGAGGCGGCGGGGTGAAAAACTGTTTTTT
J: TRBJ2-5; D: TRBD2; V: TRBV12-5; size: -; CDR3: CASGTSGEETQYF; DNA: TGTGCTAGTGGTACTAGCGGGGAAGAGACCCAGTACTTC